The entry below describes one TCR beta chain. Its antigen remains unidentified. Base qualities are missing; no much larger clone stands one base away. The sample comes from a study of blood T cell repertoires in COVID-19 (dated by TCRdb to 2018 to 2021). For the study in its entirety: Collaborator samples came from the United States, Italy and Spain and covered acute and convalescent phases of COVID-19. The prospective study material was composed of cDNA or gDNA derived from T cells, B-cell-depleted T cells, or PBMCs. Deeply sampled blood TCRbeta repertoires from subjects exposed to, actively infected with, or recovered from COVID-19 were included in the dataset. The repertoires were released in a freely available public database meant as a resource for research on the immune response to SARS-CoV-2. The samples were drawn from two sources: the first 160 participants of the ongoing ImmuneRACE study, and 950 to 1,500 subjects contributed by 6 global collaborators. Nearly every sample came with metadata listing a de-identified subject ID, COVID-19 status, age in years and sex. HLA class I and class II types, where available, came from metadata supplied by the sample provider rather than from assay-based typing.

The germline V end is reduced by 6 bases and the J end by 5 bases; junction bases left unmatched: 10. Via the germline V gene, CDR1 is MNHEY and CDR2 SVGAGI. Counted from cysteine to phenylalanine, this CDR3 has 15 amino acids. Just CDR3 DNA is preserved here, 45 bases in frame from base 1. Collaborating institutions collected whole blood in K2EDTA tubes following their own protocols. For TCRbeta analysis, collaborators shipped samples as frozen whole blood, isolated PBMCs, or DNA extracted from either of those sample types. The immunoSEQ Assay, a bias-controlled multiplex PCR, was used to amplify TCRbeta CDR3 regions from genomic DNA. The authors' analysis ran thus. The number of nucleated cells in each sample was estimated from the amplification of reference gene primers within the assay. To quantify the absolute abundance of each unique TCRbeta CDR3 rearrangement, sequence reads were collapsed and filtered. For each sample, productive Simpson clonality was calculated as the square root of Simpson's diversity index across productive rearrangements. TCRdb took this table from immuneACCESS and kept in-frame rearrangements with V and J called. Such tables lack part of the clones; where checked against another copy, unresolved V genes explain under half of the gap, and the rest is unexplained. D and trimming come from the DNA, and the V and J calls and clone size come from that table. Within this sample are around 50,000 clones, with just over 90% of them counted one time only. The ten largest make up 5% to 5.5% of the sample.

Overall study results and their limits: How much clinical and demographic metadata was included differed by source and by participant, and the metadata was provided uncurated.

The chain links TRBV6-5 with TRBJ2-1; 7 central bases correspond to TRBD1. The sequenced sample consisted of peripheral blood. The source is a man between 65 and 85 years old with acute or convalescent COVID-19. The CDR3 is CASRRAGTVNNEQFF. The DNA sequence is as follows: TGTGCCAGCAGAAGAGCCGGGACAGTAAACAATGAGCAGTTCTTC.